The clone carrying this T cell receptor (beta chain) was recorded many times. The data originate from a study of Graves' ophthalmopathy and Graves' hyperthyroidism. Across the whole study: Peripheral blood was gathered at first diagnosis, ahead of any treatment whatsoever.

The PBMCs were taken from around 9 ml of fresh peripheral blood. TCR beta CDR3 regions were amplified from RNA transcripts. The workflow started with a first-round RT-PCR run with HTBI primers and then moved on to a second-round multiplex PCR. From the multiplex PCR reads, TCRdb called clonotypes with MiXCR, one entry per CDR3 protein. This table has hundreds of thousands of distinct CDR3 sequences, about 44% appearing once. The CDR3 has 16 residues. Between the trimmed V and J ends, which lost 1 base and 2 bases, there was a span of 14 bases. Germline V gene sequence: CDR1 SNHLY, CDR2 FYNNEI. What was sequenced was peripheral blood. This rearrangement joins TRBV2 to TRBJ2-5; D is possibly TRBD2 (5 bases). The TCR sequence derives from an adult man with Graves' ophthalmopathy. The CDR3 region has the DNA TGTGCCAGCAGTGAAGAAAGCGGAGGCATTCAAGAGACCCAGTACTTC. Protein: CASSEESGGIQETQYF.